The 4 T cell receptor beta chains reported below all come from one sample, sequenced in a study of T cell responses to AZD1222 COVID-19 vaccine listed by TCRdb under 2021. The library was built by means of the immunoSEQ multiplex PCR assay. This immuneACCESS table, as held by TCRdb, lists in-frame sequences with V and J called but not all clones. Of the missing ones, under half trace to an unresolved V gene in checked studies; the others have no known cause. A total of 90,000 to 150,000 clones appear in this sample, 86% of them only once. The biggest ten clones account for 3% of the sample. The time point label here, explained by the study, means: about 28 days (+/-7) after the second vaccine dose. Sample: peripheral blood, taken 28 days after the second AZD1222 dose. The receptors were gathered from an adult who received the AZD1222 COVID-19 vaccine.

At least ten counts were recorded for this clone. Other nucleotide sequences from this sample produce the same CDR3. V and J are TRBV4-2 and TRBJ1-5; TRBD1 agrees at 10 bases. This CDR3 has 14 residues. V shed 3 bases, J shed 6 bases, and the junction held 2 bases outside the gene matches. Germline V gene data show CDR1 as LGHNA and CDR2 as YNFKEQ. CDR3 DNA: TGTGCCAGCAGCCAGGGACAGGGGTTTCAGCCCCAGCATTTT. It encodes CASSQGQGFQPQHF.

The genes are TRBV2 and TRBJ1-2; 9 bases align to TRBD1. V trimming: 5 bases; J trimming: 4 bases; junction bases outside the gene matches: 8. The CDR3 has 15 amino acids. Per the germline V gene, CDR1 is SNHLY and CDR2 is FYNNEI. The CDR3 loop is CASSTRGQGLYGYTF. Written as DNA, the CDR3 is TGTGCCAGCAGTACCCGGGGACAGGGCCTCTATGGCTACACCTTC.

The rearrangement links TRBV14 to TRBJ1-1; possible D gene TRBD1, 6 bases. The CDR3 is made up of 13 amino acids. CDR1 is SGHDN and CDR2 is FVKESK in the germline V gene. The ends were cut back, 4 bases at V and 3 bases at J, with 9 bases in the middle. The CDR3 protein is CASSPQGYTEAFF. The CDR3 DNA sequence: TGTGCCAGCAGCCCACAGGGTTACACTGAAGCTTTCTTT.

The chain has TRBV4-2 and TRBJ1-4, with D perhaps TRBD1 (5 bases). Germline loops: CDR1 LGHNA, CDR2 YNFKEQ. V was shortened by 6 bases and J by 2 bases, with 7 bases between the two germline ends. The CDR3 loop spans 13 amino acids. CDR3 nucleotide sequence: TGTGCCAGCAGGACAGCTACTAATGAAAAACTGTTTTTT. Translating it yields CASRTATNEKLFF.